Listed here are 7 T cell receptor beta chains from one sample, sequenced in a study of T-cell reconstitution after alpha-beta-depleted transplantation in children. Unique molecular identifiers were used in preparing the TCRbeta library. TCRdb fed the PCR reads into MiXCR, producing one record per CDR3 protein. Found here are some 200,000 distinct CDR3 sequences, about 6.4% of them singletons; the top ten hold 3%. Sequenced material: PBMCs from the stem cell graft donor, taken from the stem cell graft. These receptors were taken from a human donor who donated a stem cell graft to a child with Wiskott-Aldrich syndrome.

Many counts were recorded for this clonotype. The rearrangement joins TRBV20-1 to TRBJ2-1, with 7 bases matching TRBD1. The germline V gene encodes CDR1 DFQATT and CDR2 SNEGSKA (reference sequence). CDR3 length: 17 residues. The V gene end was trimmed by 6 bases and the J gene end by 5 bases; junction bases not matched to a gene: 19. The CDR3 region has the DNA TGCAGTGCCAAACCGACAGGGCGAGGTATATCCAACAATGAGCAGTTCTTC. Residues: CSAKPTGRGISNNEQFF.

Many counts were recorded for this clonotype. The gene calls are TRBV12-3 or TRBV12-4 and TRBJ2-5, with TRBD1 matching 7 bases. The V segment lost 10 bases and the J segment 2 bases; nucleotides outside the gene matches: 10. The CDR3 runs to 14 residues. CDR3 sequence reads: CATRRDRQQETQYF. DNA of the CDR3: TGTGCCACCCGCCGGGACAGACAACAAGAGACCCAGTACTTC.

This clonotype appeared many times. The genes are TRBV5-1 and TRBJ2-7; D is possibly TRBD1 or TRBD2 (5 bases each). Looked up from germline, CDR1 is SGHRS and CDR2 is YFSETQ. Trimming left V 8 bases short and J 0 bases short, with 15 bases between. The CDR3 is made up of 14 amino acids. The CDR3 bases are TGCGCCAGTAACCGGGACCCGAGCTCCTACGAGCAGTACTTC. This encodes CASNRDPSSYEQYF.

The sample holds many counts of this clonotype. This chain uses TRBV12-3 or TRBV12-4 with TRBJ2-1; 11 nucleotides agree with TRBD2. The J segment lost 9 bases and the V segment lost 6 bases, leaving 10 bases of the junction unmatched. The CDR3 has 15 residues. The chain's CDR3 is CASRQTSGRGSEQFF. The CDR3 nucleotides are TGTGCCAGCAGACAAACTAGCGGGAGAGGCAGTGAGCAGTTCTTC.

This clonotype was found many times. The V gene is TRBV10-3, the J gene TRBJ1-2; D possibly corresponds to TRBD1 (6 bases). Trimming stripped 0 bases from V and 8 bases from J, with 13 bases between. The CDR3 is 14 amino acids. Germline CDR1 and CDR2: ENHRY and SYGVKD. In DNA form, the CDR3 reads TGTGCCATCAGTGAGTCGACAACAGGGAGAGGCTACACCTTC. This codes for CAISESTTGRGYTF.

The V gene is TRBV5-1, the J gene TRBJ2-6; the D is unclear. Germline loops: CDR1 SGHRS, CDR2 YFSETQ. V was pared by 6 bases and J by 2 bases, with 6 bases between. This CDR3 region has 13 residues. The CDR3 sequence: CASTEAGANVLTF. The CDR3, as DNA: TGCGCCAGCACCGAGGCTGGGGCCAACGTCCTGACTTTC.

This clonotype was observed many times. The rearrangement joins TRBV28 to TRBJ2-1; the D is unclear. In germline, CDR1 is MDHEN, CDR2 SYDVKM. V lost 3 bases and J 8 bases, leaving 17 bases between the germline ends. This CDR3 spans 15 amino acids. CDR3 DNA sequence: TGTGCCAGCAGTTTTCCATCGTTGTTGCTTTATGAGCAGTTCTTC. The encoded protein is CASSFPSLLLYEQFF.